What follows is one T cell receptor (beta chain) and its context. Antigen: not known. This sample was included in a study of radiotherapy plus CTLA-4 blockade in lung cancer. Study-level information: Objective responses were recorded in 15% to 20% of patients, with disease control recorded in 25% to 40%.

Patients had chemo-refractory metastatic non-small-cell lung cancer and received focal radiation plus CTLA-4 blockade that used ipilimumab. This CDR3 is built from 14 residues. Deletions cut 5 bases from V and 4 bases from J, with 12 bases between. Germline lookup yields CDR1 SEHNR and CDR2 FQNEAQ (reference sequence). Findings and limits, study-wide: Reportedly, early blood T cell clone dynamics best predicted response, with interferon-beta. Blood saw expansion of tumor-derived TCR clones after radiotherapy plus ipilimumab.

Sequencing used immunoSEQ multiplex PCR; TCRdb keeps in-frame clones, though not all of them. The sample has roughly 80,000 clones, 78% seen once. This TCR came from a human donor with non-small cell lung cancer who had a partial response to radiotherapy plus ipilimumab. Some clones in this sample may be carry-over from other donors' samples. V usage is TRBV7-9 and J usage is TRBJ1-3, with D possibly being TRBD1 (5 bases). The specimen was peripheral blood, collected from a patient treated with radiotherapy plus ipilimumab. In DNA form, the CDR3 reads TGTGCCAGCAGCCCGGGGGGGACGGGAAACACCATATATTTT. This codes for CASSPGGTGNTIYF.